Shown below are 20 T cell receptor beta chains from a single sample sequenced in a study of T cell responses to AZD1222 COVID-19 vaccine. This table comes from immunoSEQ multiplex PCR, and its TCRdb copy is limited to in-frame clones, with some not included. The sample contains 180,000 or so clones, approximately 92% of which appear only once. Sequences were derived from peripheral blood, sampled on day 0 of AZD1222 vaccination. The source is an adult in good health.

V usage is TRBV3-1 (or the pseudogene TRBV3-2) and J usage is TRBJ1-1; D may be TRBD1 (6 bases). The germline V and J ends were trimmed by 2 bases and 1 base, with 20 bases remaining between them. This CDR3 is 18 amino acids long. Germline CDR1 is LGHDT and CDR2 is YNNKEL (reference sequence). The CDR3 DNA reads TGTGCCAGCAGCCAAACGGGGGCATTCGGACTAAAGAACACTGAAGCTTTCTTT. This translates into CASSQTGAFGLKNTEAFF.

The sample holds one count of this clone. This rearrangement joins TRBV5-6 to TRBJ2-2; D is unclear. The V end lost 0 bases, the J end lost 3 bases, and 9 bases lay between the germline ends. Germline V CDR1 and CDR2: SGHDT, YYEEEE. CDR3 length equals 15 residues. The CDR3 region has the DNA TGTGCCAGCAGCTTGGTCCTTCTGGACACCGGGGAGCTGTTTTTT. Residues: CASSLVLLDTGELFF. Full variable domain (missing parts from reference TRBV5-6 and TRBJ2-2): DAGVTQSPTHLIKTRGQQVTLRCSPKSGHDTVSWYQQALGQGPQFIFQYYEEEERQRGNFPDRFSGHQFPNYSSELNVNALLLGDSALYLCASSLVLLDTGELFFGEGSRLTVL.

The CDR3, as DNA: TGTGCCACCAGCAGAGAGGTACACACCGGGGAGCTGTTTTTT. Translating gives CATSREVHTGELFF. This chain connects TRBV15 to TRBJ2-2, with D unresolved. CDR3 length equals 14 residues. Germline loops: CDR1 LNHNV, CDR2 YYDKDF (reference sequence). V was pared by 0 bases and J by 3 bases, with 5 bases between.

This chain connects TRBV7-6 to TRBJ2-3; 9 bases are shared with TRBD2. Germline CDR1 reads SGHVS; CDR2 reads FNYEAQ. Losses at the gene ends were 1 base for V and 0 bases for J; bases not matched to a gene: 5. The CDR3 sequence is 17 residues long. CDR3: CASSLEAGGASTDTQYF. The CDR3 nucleotides are TGTGCCAGCAGCTTAGAAGCGGGAGGTGCTAGCACAGATACGCAGTATTTT.

This clone was detected many times. In DNA form, the CDR3 reads TGTGCCAGCAGTTTCACAGATACGCAGTATTTT. Translating it yields CASSFTDTQYF. The chain employs TRBV12-3 or TRBV12-4 and TRBJ2-3; D uncertain. The CDR3 is 11 amino acids. Trimming shortened V by 3 bases and J by 2 bases, and 0 bases separated the two germline ends.

The chain is built from TRBV14 and TRBJ1-2; possible D gene TRBD1, 5 bases. The CDR3 loop spans 12 amino acids. In germline, CDR1 is SGHDN, CDR2 FVKESK. Trimming cost V 2 bases and J 7 bases, with 8 bases left between them. CDR3 nucleotides: TGTGCCAGCAGCCAACAGGGTTCTGGCTACACCTTC. Protein product: CASSQQGSGYTF. Variable domain in full (rest from reference TRBV14 and TRBJ1-2): EAGVTQFPSHSVIEKGQTVTLRCDPISGHDNLYWYRRVMGKEIKFLLHFVKESKQDESGMPNNRFLAERTGGTYSTLKVQPAELEDSGVYFCASSQQGSGYTFGSGTRLTVV.

The chain is built from TRBV5-6 and TRBJ1-1; D possibly corresponds to TRBD1 (5 bases). The CDR3 is 15 amino acids. The V and J ends lost 2 bases and 0 bases respectively, with 11 bases between them. CDR1 and CDR2 from the germline V gene are SGHDT and YYEEEE. In nucleotides, the CDR3 is TGTGCCAGCAGCTTTACTCAGGGAATGAACACTGAAGCTTTCTTT. This encodes CASSFTQGMNTEAFF. The whole variable domain, remainder taken from reference TRBV5-6 and TRBJ1-1, is DAGVTQSPTHLIKTRGQQVTLRCSPKSGHDTVSWYQQALGQGPQFIFQYYEEEERQRGNFPDRFSGHQFPNYSSELNVNALLLGDSALYLCASSFTQGMNTEAFFGQGTRLTVV.

V gene TRBV19 combines with J gene TRBJ1-2, with D hard to call. This CDR3 spans 13 amino acids. V was cut by 3 bases and J by 4 bases, with 9 bases left in between. Germline CDR1 reads LNHDA; CDR2 reads SQIVND (reference sequence). DNA for the CDR3: TGTGCCAGTAGTATTTCGGACGTCTATGGCTACACCTTC. This encodes CASSISDVYGYTF.

The gene calls are TRBV21-1 and TRBJ1-5; the listed D gene, TRBD1, was not tested against the DNA. TRBV21-1 is a listed pseudogene. The length of the CDR3 is 19 residues. CDR3 region: CASSKLGTGGASSNQPQHF. CDR3 bases: TGTGCCAGCAGCAAACTGGGGACAGGGGGCGCGAGTAGCAATCAGCCCCAGCATTTT.

This chain joins TRBV6-1 and TRBJ1-5, with TRBD1 matching over 9 bases. The CDR3 runs 20 residues. The V gene end was trimmed by 0 bases and the J gene end by 1 base; junction bases not matched to a gene: 13. In germline, CDR1 is MNHNS, CDR2 SASEGT. The CDR3 coding sequence is TGTGCCAGCAGTGAAGCGCCACAGGGGGCGCGAGGGGGAAGCAATCAGCCCCAGCATTTT. As protein: CASSEAPQGARGGSNQPQHF.

The chain couples TRBV5-8 to TRBJ2-4; D ambiguous. Germline loops: CDR1 SGHTS, CDR2 YDEGEE. Trimming left V 0 bases short and J 0 bases short, with 13 bases between. CDR3 length equals 17 residues. CDR3 DNA sequence: TGTGCCAGCAGCTTGGCCCTTGTTCCTGGAGCCAAAAACATTCAGTACTTC. Its translation: CASSLALVPGAKNIQYF.

The rearrangement uses TRBV6-5 and TRBJ1-6; 7 positions match TRBD1. CDR3 length equals 13 residues. The V gene end was trimmed by 7 bases and the J gene end by 9 bases; junction bases not matched to a gene: 6. Germline V lookup: CDR1 MNHEY, CDR2 SVGAGI. For the CDR3, the DNA is TGTGCCAGCACTGGACAGGCCCCTTCACCCCTCCACTTT. Protein product: CASTGQAPSPLHF.

The chain combines TRBV25-1 with TRBJ1-2; 9 bases map to TRBD1. This CDR3 has 15 residues. The V segment lost 2 bases and the J segment 3 bases; nucleotides outside the gene matches: 4. Germline V gene data show CDR1 as MGHDK and CDR2 as SYGVNS. CDR3 loop: CASSEPGQGDYGYTF. CDR3 sequence (DNA): TGTGCCAGCAGTGAACCGGGACAGGGTGACTATGGCTACACCTTC.

This chain uses TRBV14 with TRBJ2-7, with TRBD1 matching over 11 bases. V lost 3 bases, J lost 4 bases, and 2 bases stayed unmatched. This CDR3 contains 14 residues. Per the germline V gene, CDR1 is SGHDN and CDR2 is FVKESK. This chain's CDR3 is CASSHRDRGYEQYF. CDR3 coding DNA: TGTGCCAGCAGCCATCGGGACAGGGGGTACGAGCAGTACTTC.

The J gene is TRBJ2-1, the V gene TRBV7-2; 10 bases agree with TRBD2. This CDR3 has 18 amino acids. The ends lost 5 bases at V and 2 bases at J; junction bases unmatched: 12. Germline CDR1 and CDR2: SGHTA and FQGNSA. The CDR3: CASSRRPTSGITYNEQFF. CDR3 coding DNA: TGTGCCAGCAGCCGGCGGCCAACTAGCGGGATAACCTACAATGAGCAGTTCTTC.

This clone was detected a few times. The chain uses TRBV2 and TRBJ1-5, with 8 nucleotides matching TRBD1. The junction had 7 bases not matched to a gene; V was cut back by 8 bases and J by 7 bases. Germline V gives CDR1 SNHLY, CDR2 FYNNEI. The CDR3 has 13 amino acids. The CDR3, as DNA: TGTGCCAGCGGGACAGGAGTAAACCAGCCCCAGCATTTT. Encoded protein: CASGTGVNQPQHF.

The gene calls are TRBV2 and TRBJ2-5; a possible D gene is TRBD1 (6 bases). The CDR3 is 13 amino acids. Germline V gives CDR1 SNHLY, CDR2 FYNNEI. V lost 6 bases and J 2 bases, leaving 10 bases between the germline ends. The CDR3 here is CASRGDTQETQYF. In DNA, the CDR3 is TGTGCCAGCAGGGGGGACACACAAGAGACCCAGTACTTC.

The CDR3 DNA follows: TGTGCCAGCAGTGATAGGAGGAAGACAGGGGCGGGTGAAAAACTGTTTTTT. This encodes CASSDRRKTGAGEKLFF. The chain carries TRBV25-1 and TRBJ1-4; the match to TRBD1 covers 8 bases. Germline-derived CDR1 and CDR2 are MGHDK and SYGVNS. Trimming took 3 bases from V and 7 from J; bases not matched to a gene: 13. The CDR3 loop spans 17 amino acids. Drawing the rest from reference TRBV25-1 and TRBJ1-4, the complete variable domain is EADIYQTPRYLVIGTGKKITLECSQTMGHDKMYWYQQDPGMELHLIHYSYGVNSTEKGDLSSESTVSRIRTEHFPLTLESARPSHTSQYLCASSDRRKTGAGEKLFFGSGTQLSVL.

V and J are TRBV9 and TRBJ1-4; a weak D match, TRBD1 (5 bases). Germline lookup yields CDR1 SGDLS and CDR2 YYNGEE. This CDR3 is 17 amino acids long. Trimming shortened V by 0 bases and J by 0 bases, and 12 bases separated the two germline ends. CDR3 DNA sequence: TGTGCCAGCAGCGTAGGGGACCGCTCCTCAACTAATGAAAAACTGTTTTTT. Protein: CASSVGDRSSTNEKLFF.

In DNA form, the CDR3 reads TGTGCCAGCAGTGAAGCGCTAGCGGATCAGTACCAAGAGACCCAGTACTTC. Translation: CASSEALADQYQETQYF. The chain uses TRBV2 and TRBJ2-5, with 7 bases aligning to TRBD2. J gave up 0 bases and V 0 bases, and 7 bases lay outside the gene matches. The V gene's germline CDR1 is SNHLY and CDR2 FYNNEI. The CDR3 covers 17 residues.